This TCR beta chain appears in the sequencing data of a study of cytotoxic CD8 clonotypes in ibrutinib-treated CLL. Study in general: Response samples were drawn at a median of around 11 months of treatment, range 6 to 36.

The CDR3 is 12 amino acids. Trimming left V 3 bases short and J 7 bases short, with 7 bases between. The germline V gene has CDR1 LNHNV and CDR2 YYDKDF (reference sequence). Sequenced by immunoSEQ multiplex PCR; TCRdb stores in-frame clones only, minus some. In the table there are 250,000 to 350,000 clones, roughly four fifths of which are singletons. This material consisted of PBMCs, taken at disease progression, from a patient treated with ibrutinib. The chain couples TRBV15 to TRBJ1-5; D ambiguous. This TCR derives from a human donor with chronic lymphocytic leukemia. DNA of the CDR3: TGTGCCACCAGCAGCGGCGGACAGCCCCAGCATTTT. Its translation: CATSSGGQPQHF.